The rows below give T cell receptor beta chains drawn from one sample of a study of OX40 agonist ivuxolimab in advanced cancers. Assay used: immunoSEQ multiplex PCR; TCRdb lists only in-frame clones, some missing. The sample shows 35,000 to 45,000 clones, around 80% of them seen only once. Specimen: CD4+ or CD8+ T cells sorted from blood, collected in a trial of the OX40 agonist ivuxolimab. These receptors were taken from an adult with an advanced solid tumor such as melanoma, head and neck, liver or kidney cancer. CDR3s include the opening cysteine and the closing phenylalanine or tryptophan. Fields, in order: clone size, V gene, D gene, J gene, CDR3 protein, CDR3 DNA. The D gene is left open where the match is weak. Clone size appears in some rows only: once, few, many, or a class for an expanded clone.

size: NA
V: TRBV7-2
D: NA
J: TRBJ1-1
CDR3: CASSLVGNSEAFF
DNA: TGTGCCAGCAGCTTAGTAGGGAACAGTGAAGCTTTCTTT

size: NA
V: TRBV4-2
D: NA
J: TRBJ1-1
CDR3: CASSQDPRVIGTEAFF
DNA: TGTGCCAGCAGCCAAGATCCCAGGGTGATCGGGACTGAAGCTTTCTTT

size: NA
V: TRBV27
D: TRBD1
J: TRBJ2-2
CDR3: CASSRDRGGTGELFF
DNA: TGTGCCAGCAGTCGTGACAGGGGGGGCACCGGGGAGCTGTTTTTT

size: NA
V: TRBV7-2
D: TRBD2
J: TRBJ2-1
CDR3: CASSLVPGGGGYNEQFF
DNA: TGTGCCAGCAGCCTAGTCCCTGGCGGGGGAGGATACAATGAGCAGTTCTTC

size: NA
V: TRBV6-6
D: NA
J: TRBJ2-1
CDR3: CASSYSTGAKKSEQFF
DNA: TGTGCCAGCAGTTACTCGACAGGCGCGAAGAAGAGTGAGCAGTTCTTC

size: NA
V: TRBV23-1
D: NA
J: TRBJ2-3
CDR3: CASSRVLRGTDTQYF
DNA: TGCGCCAGCAGTCGCGTCCTAAGGGGCACAGATACGCAGTATTTT

size: NA
V: TRBV5-1
D: NA
J: TRBJ1-1
CDR3: CASSGDHQAFF
DNA: TGCGCCAGCAGCGGGGACCATCAAGCTTTCTTT

size: few
V: TRBV4-1
D: NA
J: TRBJ2-2
CDR3: CASSQDPAWGAGELFF
DNA: TGCGCCAGCAGCCAAGATCCCGCCTGGGGCGCCGGGGAGCTGTTTTTT

size: NA
V: TRBV7-9
D: NA
J: TRBJ2-1
CDR3: CASSRDLDEQFF
DNA: TGTGCCAGCAGCCGGGACCTCGATGAGCAGTTCTTC

size: few
V: TRBV27
D: NA
J: TRBJ2-2
CDR3: CASRRQPSNTGELFF
DNA: TGTGCCAGCAGAAGACAGCCATCGAACACCGGGGAGCTGTTTTTT

size: NA
V: TRBV5-1
D: NA
J: TRBJ1-5
CDR3: CASSFGPVGGGQPQHF
DNA: TGCGCCAGCAGCTTCGGTCCCGTCGGGGGAGGTCAGCCCCAGCATTTT

size: NA
V: TRBV30
D: NA
J: TRBJ1-1
CDR3: CAWSTEGELNFMNTEAFF
DNA: TGTGCCTGGAGTACTGAGGGGGAACTCAACTTCATGAACACTGAAGCTTTCTTT

size: NA
V: TRBV7-3
D: TRBD1
J: TRBJ1-2
CDR3: CASSRTGLSGYTF
DNA: TGTGCCAGCAGTCGGACAGGTCTGAGTGGCTACACCTTC

size: NA
V: TRBV6-1
D: TRBD2
J: TRBJ2-1
CDR3: CASIFGRNEQFF
DNA: TGTGCCAGCATTTTCGGGAGGAATGAGCAGTTCTTC

size: once
V: TRBV30
D: NA
J: TRBJ1-3
CDR3: CAWSPSGNTIYF
DNA: TGTGCCTGGAGTCCTTCTGGAAACACCATATATTTT

size: medium-sized
V: TRBV7-9
D: NA
J: TRBJ1-1
CDR3: CASSQQVGAEAFF
DNA: TGTGCCAGCAGCCAACAGGTCGGGGCTGAAGCTTTCTTT

size: NA
V: TRBV5-5
D: NA
J: TRBJ1-2
CDR3: CASSLDRIYGYTF
DNA: TGTGCCAGCAGCTTAGACAGGATCTATGGCTACACCTTC

size: NA
V: TRBV10-3
D: TRBD1
J: TRBJ1-2
CDR3: CAISATTGIGYTF
DNA: TGTGCCATCAGTGCAACGACAGGGATTGGCTACACCTTC

size: NA
V: TRBV12-5
D: NA
J: TRBJ2-1
CDR3: CASGLSFNEQFF
DNA: TGTGCTAGTGGTTTGAGTTTCAATGAGCAGTTCTTC

size: many
V: TRBV15
D: NA
J: TRBJ1-1
CDR3: CATSDRLSGTEAFF
DNA: TGTGCCACCAGCGATCGACTCTCGGGGACTGAAGCTTTCTTT

size: NA
V: TRBV4-2
D: TRBD1
J: TRBJ2-1
CDR3: CASSQEQGAYNEQFF
DNA: TGTGCCAGCAGCCAAGAACAGGGGGCCTACAATGAGCAGTTCTTC

size: NA
V: TRBV6-6
D: NA
J: TRBJ2-3
CDR3: CASSYRGRSTDTQYF
DNA: TGTGCCAGCAGTTATAGAGGACGGAGCACAGATACGCAGTATTTT

size: NA
V: TRBV29-1
D: NA
J: TRBJ2-3
CDR3: CSVGSGTDTQYF
DNA: TGCAGCGTTGGGTCGGGCACGGATACGCAGTATTTT